These 28 T cell receptor beta chains originate from one sample sequenced in a study of response to subunit inactivated influenza vaccine. TCRdb reprocessed the RT-PCR reads via MiXCR and lists one record per CDR3 protein. Of some 480,000 distinct CDR3 sequences in the sample, 11% were seen once. The sequencing used PBMCs from blood, collected roughly 6 weeks after vaccination. The receptors shown here come from a man aged 50-60 years who received an inactivated influenza vaccine.

This clonotype was seen only a few times. The V gene is TRBV28, the J gene TRBJ2-7; D is perhaps TRBD2 (5 bases). Germline CDR1 reads MDHEN; CDR2 reads SYDVKM. With 6 bases removed from V and 4 bases from J, the gap between germline ends came to 19 bases. This CDR3 has 15 amino acids. This chain's CDR3 is CASSDAGGRQYEQYF. CDR3 coding DNA: TGTGCCAGCAGCGACGCCGGAGGCCGCCAGTACGAGCAGTACTTC.

The chain is built from TRBV6-2 or TRBV6-3 and TRBJ2-1, with D possibly being TRBD2 (7 bases). The CDR3 sequence is 17 residues long. Looked up from germline, CDR1 is MNHEY and CDR2 is SVGEGT. V was trimmed by 2 bases and J by 5 bases, leaving 19 bases between them. The CDR3 spells CASSYPLKRGGHNEQFF. Here the CDR3 DNA reads TGTGCCAGCAGTTACCCCCTTAAGAGGGGGGGACACAATGAGCAGTTCTTC.

This clonotype was observed a handful of times. This chain connects TRBV27 to TRBJ2-2; tentatively, D is TRBD1 or TRBD2 (5 bases each). CDR1 and CDR2 from the germline V gene are MNHEY and SMNVEV (reference sequence). The V end was cut by 3 bases, the J end by 0 bases, with 14 bases between. The CDR3 sequence is 17 residues long. The CDR3 DNA reads as TGTGCCAGCAGTTTCTCGATCGGGACCGCGAACACCGGGGAGCTGTTTTTT. It is translated as CASSFSIGTANTGELFF.

This chain uses TRBV20-1 with TRBJ2-1, with 7 bases aligning to TRBD2. Per germline, CDR1 DFQATT and CDR2 SNEGSKA (reference sequence). V dropped 0 bases and J dropped 8; count of bases not matched to a gene: 10. This CDR3 comprises 15 residues. The CDR3 loop is CSARDFASGADEQFF. The CDR3 DNA reads TGCAGTGCTAGAGATTTCGCTAGCGGCGCTGATGAGCAGTTCTTC.

This clonotype was seen more than once but under ten times. This chain links TRBV15 with TRBJ1-2; a possible D gene is TRBD1 (5 bases). The CDR3 is 15 amino acids. Per germline, CDR1 LNHNV and CDR2 YYDKDF (reference sequence). V gave up 5 bases and J gave up 0 bases, with 13 bases separating them. The CDR3 loop reads CATSPLGQANYGYTF. The CDR3 region has the DNA TGTGCCACCAGCCCCCTCGGACAAGCTAACTATGGCTACACCTTC.

This clonotype was found many times. The V call is TRBV20-1, the J call TRBJ1-1; possibly TRBD1 for D (5 bases). The CDR3 is 13 residues long. V dropped 1 base and J dropped 4 bases, with 10 bases sitting between them. Per the germline V gene, CDR1 is DFQATT and CDR2 is SNEGSKA (reference sequence). The CDR3 nucleotides read TGCAGTGCTAGAGGGGGAAGGGGCACTGAAGCTTTCTTT. The encoded protein is CSARGGRGTEAFF.

This clonotype occurred a few times. The genes are TRBV15 and TRBJ2-5, with 10 bases matching TRBD1. Germline trimming cut 5 bases from V and 5 bases from J; bases unmatched to any gene: 2. The CDR3 extends over 13 amino acids. Germline V gene data show CDR1 as LNHNV and CDR2 as YYDKDF (reference sequence). CDR3 sequence reads: CATSEDRGETQYF. The CDR3 nucleotides are TGTGCCACCAGCGAGGACAGGGGGGAGACCCAGTACTTC. The full variable domain, with the rest looked up from reference TRBV15 and TRBJ2-5, is DAMVIQNPRYQVTQFGKPVTLSCSQTLNHNVMYWYQQKSSQAPKLLFHYYDKDFNNEADTPDNFQSRRPNTSFCFLDIRSPGLGDTAMYLCATSEDRGETQYFGPGTRLLVL.

The chain employs TRBV6-2 or TRBV6-3 and TRBJ1-6; a possible D gene is TRBD1 (5 bases). Trimming took off 2 bases at V and 3 bases at J, with 5 bases between the two ends. The germline CDR1 and CDR2 sequences are MNHEY and SVGEGT. The CDR3 runs 14 residues. This CDR3 is CASSYDSYNSPLHF. The DNA of the CDR3 is TGTGCCAGCAGTTACGACAGCTATAATTCACCCCTCCACTTT.

This chain connects TRBV4-3 to TRBJ2-1; D remains ambiguous. The CDR3 covers 13 residues. Per germline, CDR1 LGHNA and CDR2 YSLEER. Trimming took off 6 bases at V and 7 bases at J, with 13 bases between the two ends. CDR3 loop: CASSQTTTNEQFF. CDR3 bases: TGCGCCAGCAGTCAAACGACAACTAATGAGCAGTTCTTC.

V and J are TRBV20-1 and TRBJ2-5; D is possibly TRBD1 (6 bases). V was clipped by 7 bases and J by 4 bases, with 16 bases between them. Germline V gene data show CDR1 as DFQATT and CDR2 as SNEGSKA (reference sequence). This CDR3 comprises 13 residues. CDR3 sequence (DNA): TGCAGTGGAATTGAAAGAGGGGGAGAGACCCAGTACTTC. This encodes CSGIERGGETQYF.

This clonotype was picked up a small number of times. The chain couples TRBV20-1 to TRBJ2-5; possibly TRBD1 for D (6 bases). Between the trimmed V and J ends, which lost 4 bases and 4 bases, there was a span of 22 bases. Germline CDR1 and CDR2: DFQATT and SNEGSKA (reference sequence). The CDR3 runs to 16 residues. This CDR3 is CSATRPTGWGRETQYF. The CDR3 nucleotides read TGCAGTGCTACCCGACCAACAGGGTGGGGGCGAGAGACCCAGTACTTC.

This clonotype was found a few times. The chain links TRBV5-1 to TRBJ2-7, with TRBD2 matching 8 bases. V lost 4 bases to trimming and J lost 6 bases; unmatched junction nucleotides: 6. The CDR3 contains 13 residues. Germline values: CDR1 SGHRS, CDR2 YFSETQ. CDR3 DNA sequence: TGCGCCAGCAGCCCGGGGGGGAGGAGCGAGCAGTACTTC. Its translation: CASSPGGRSEQYF.

The chain couples TRBV10-3 to TRBJ1-5; 7 nucleotides line up with TRBD1. Germline CDR1 is ENHRY and CDR2 is SYGVKD. With V trimmed by 8 bases and J by 5 bases, 6 bases remained unmatched. The CDR3 runs 13 residues. CDR3: CAIRGGGDQPQHF. The CDR3 nucleotides read TGTGCCATCCGGGGAGGGGGCGATCAGCCCCAGCATTTT.

This clonotype showed up many times. The rearrangement uses TRBV29-1 and TRBJ2-7; 10 bases are shared with TRBD2. The germline V gene encodes CDR1 SQVTM and CDR2 ANQGSEA. The CDR3 consists of 16 residues. With 4 bases clipped from V and 3 bases from J, the junction kept 12 bases outside the gene matches. CDR3 sequence: CSVVGRLAGVDYEQYF. The CDR3 DNA reads TGCAGCGTTGTTGGGAGGCTAGCGGGAGTTGACTACGAGCAGTACTTC.

This clonotype was seen more than once but under ten times. The J gene is TRBJ2-2, the V gene TRBV7-8, with D possibly TRBD2 on 5 matching bases. V lost 2 bases and J 0 bases, leaving 19 bases between the germline ends. CDR1 SGHVS and CDR2 FQNEAQ come from the germline V gene. The CDR3 is 19 residues long. CDR3 sequence: CASSLLSVRGRSNTGELFF. The CDR3, as DNA: TGTGCCAGCAGCTTACTATCCGTCCGGGGTAGATCGAACACCGGGGAGCTGTTTTTT.

This clonotype was seen at least ten times. CDR3 protein: CSASRGTYEQYF. DNA of the CDR3: TGCAGTGCTAGCAGGGGCACCTACGAGCAGTACTTC. The chain has TRBV20-1 and TRBJ2-7; tentatively, D is TRBD1 (6 bases). Trimming pared 3 bases from V and 2 bases from J, leaving 8 bases between. Looked up from germline, CDR1 is DFQATT and CDR2 is SNEGSKA (reference sequence). This CDR3 has 12 residues.

This clonotype appeared a few times. This rearrangement joins TRBV7-2 to TRBJ2-1, with 10 bases identical to TRBD2. The CDR3 consists of 16 residues. From germline, CDR1 is SGHTA and CDR2 FQGNSA. With V trimmed by 1 base and J by 5 bases, 5 bases remained unmatched. The CDR3 protein is CASSLVLLAGNNEQFF. CDR3 DNA sequence: TGTGCCAGCAGCTTAGTTCTACTAGCGGGAAACAATGAGCAGTTCTTC. Supplemented by reference TRBV7-2 and TRBJ2-1, the full variable domain reads GAGVSQSPSNKVTEKGKDVELRCDPISGHTALYWYRQSLGQGLEFLIYFQGNSAPDKSGLPSDRFSAERTGGSVSTLTIQRTQQEDSAVYLCASSLVLLAGNNEQFFGPGTRLTVL.

This clonotype was counted only a few times. The rearrangement links TRBV4-2 to TRBJ1-1, with TRBD1 matching over 9 bases. Germline-derived CDR1 and CDR2 are LGHNA and YNFKEQ. The CDR3 runs 15 residues. The ends lost 2 bases at V and 5 bases at J; junction bases unmatched: 6. The CDR3 DNA is TGTGCCAGCAGCCAAAGGGACAGGGCGAGGACTGAAGCTTTCTTT. Its translation is CASSQRDRARTEAFF.

The table lists this clonotype with a few counts. V is TRBV5-1 and J is TRBJ2-1; D assignment may be TRBD1 or TRBD2 (5 bases each). The ends were cut back, 0 bases at V and 2 bases at J, with 9 bases in the middle. The CDR3 contains 15 residues. The germline V gene encodes CDR1 SGHRS and CDR2 YFSETQ. The DNA of the CDR3 is TGCGCCAGCAGCTTGGTTGGGGGAACCTACAATGAGCAGTTCTTC. This gives the protein CASSLVGGTYNEQFF.

This clonotype has ten or more counts. The J gene is TRBJ1-2, the V gene TRBV6-1, with TRBD1 as a possible D gene (6 bases). CDR1 is MNHNS, CDR2 SASEGT, per germline. Trimming cost V 7 bases and J 5 bases, with 20 bases left between them. This CDR3 has 15 amino acids. CDR3: CASTYGWGDTYGYTF. CDR3 DNA sequence: TGTGCCAGCACCTACGGGTGGGGGGACACTTATGGCTACACCTTC.

This clonotype was seen many times. The gene calls are TRBV20-1 and TRBJ2-3; no clear D. V lost 6 bases and J lost 2, with 12 bases in between. This CDR3 has 13 residues. The germline gives CDR1 DFQATT, CDR2 SNEGSKA (reference sequence). The CDR3 spells CSAEESNTDTQYF. DNA for the CDR3: TGCAGTGCCGAGGAGAGCAACACAGATACGCAGTATTTT.

J is TRBJ1-2 and V is TRBV29-1; no clear D gene. This CDR3 has 11 amino acids. Germline V gives CDR1 SQVTM, CDR2 ANQGSEA. V was cut by 4 bases and J by 2 bases, with 5 bases left in between. CDR3 residues: CSVVENYGYTF. In DNA form, the CDR3 reads TGCAGCGTTGTTGAGAACTATGGCTACACCTTC.

This clonotype was detected a few times. The chain uses TRBV6-1 and TRBJ2-7; weak D call: TRBD1 (7 bases). The CDR3 extends over 15 amino acids. Germline V gene sequence: CDR1 MNHNS, CDR2 SASEGT. The V gene lost 6 bases and the J gene lost 7 bases, with 22 bases spanning the gap. In nucleotides, the CDR3 is TGTGCCAGCAGATCCGATCCAGGGCAGGGGGGTGAGCAGTACTTC. Translating it yields CASRSDPGQGGEQYF.

This clonotype occurred many times. V and J are TRBV7-9 and TRBJ2-1; maybe TRBD2 (6 bases). The CDR3 runs to 16 residues. The germline gives CDR1 SEHNR, CDR2 FQNEAQ (reference sequence). V was trimmed by 1 base and J by 2 bases, leaving 12 bases between them. The CDR3 nucleotides read TGTGCCAGCAGCTTAGGGACCGGGGGAACCTACAATGAGCAGTTCTTC. This encodes CASSLGTGGTYNEQFF.

This clonotype was recorded a few times. The chain uses TRBV12-3 or TRBV12-4 and TRBJ2-3; TRBD1 matches at 10 bases. The CDR3 contains 17 residues. V dropped 6 bases and J dropped 4; count of bases not matched to a gene: 13. The CDR3 bases are TGTGCCAGCAGCTGGGGGCAAAGACAGGGGGCGCCAGATACGCAGTATTTT. This gives the protein CASSWGQRQGAPDTQYF.

This clonotype came up a few times. This chain connects TRBV6-2 or TRBV6-3 to TRBJ1-1; D remains unclear. V lost 2 bases, J lost 7 bases, and 14 bases lay in between. The CDR3 contains 14 residues. Germline CDR1 and CDR2: MNHEY and SVGEGT. CDR3 loop: CASSYTLGRNEAFF. Here the CDR3 DNA reads TGTGCCAGCAGTTACACACTCGGAAGGAATGAAGCTTTCTTT.

Only a few counts were recorded for this clonotype. The rearrangement joins TRBV6-6 to TRBJ2-1; 10 positions match TRBD1. This CDR3 region has 13 residues. The germline V gene encodes CDR1 MNHNY and CDR2 SVGAGI (reference sequence). CDR3 nucleotide sequence: TGTGCGGCCGGGACAGGGGCCTACAATGAGCAGTTCTTC. Its protein is CAAGTGAYNEQFF.

This clonotype came up a few times. The chain has TRBV29-1 and TRBJ2-1; 7 bases are a match to TRBD2. CDR1 and CDR2 from the germline V gene are SQVTM and ANQGSEA. The ends lost 4 bases at V and 14 bases at J; junction bases unmatched: 11. The CDR3 spans 12 residues. CDR3 in DNA: TGCAGCGTTGGGTTCGGGCGGGAGAGGGAGTTCTTC. Translation gives CSVGFGREREFF.